This section outlines one T cell receptor beta chain sequence together with its context. The CDR3 has 14 amino acids. Trimming removed 5 bases from V and 2 bases from J, with 10 bases in between. CDR1 and CDR2 from the germline V gene are SGHVS and FQNEAQ. This entry is derived from a study of T cell changes during pregnancy in multiple sclerosis. The table came from immunoSEQ multiplex PCR; TCRdb's copy has only in-frame clones and leaves some out. The sample records roughly 60,000 clones, roughly 96% being singletons. Material: CD8+ T cells from peripheral blood mononuclear cells, obtained after pregnancy. The TCR sequence derives from a female donor with multiple sclerosis, enrolled in a pregnancy study. The gene calls are TRBV7-8 and TRBJ2-1; D is unresolved. CDR3 loop: CASSKMGTYNEQFF. The CDR3, as DNA: TGTGCCAGCAGCAAGATGGGCACCTACAATGAGCAGTTCTTC.